The rows below give T cell receptor beta chains drawn from one sample of a study of cytomegalovirus exposure and HLA in healthy donors. Sequenced by immunoSEQ multiplex PCR; TCRdb stores in-frame clones only, minus some. The sample records some 290,000 clones, 88% being singletons. Sequenced: PBMCs. These receptors came from a man aged 30-40 years in good health and CMV-seronegative. Both conserved end residues are part of each CDR3. D genes are given only for firm matches. Not all rows give a size; the values are once, few, many and, for expanded clones, a class.

J gene,D gene,clone size,V gene,CDR3 protein,CDR3 DNA
TRBJ2-7,TRBD2,-,TRBV7-9,CASSLARLADPYEQYF,TGTGCCAGCAGCTTAGCGCGGCTAGCGGACCCCTACGAGCAGTACTTC
TRBJ2-5,-,-,TRBV4-1,CASSQEGQAKTQYF,TGCGCCAGCAGCCAAGAGGGGCAGGCAAAGACCCAGTACTTC
TRBJ2-1,TRBD2,-,TRBV27,CASSDRGLAGGSSYNEQFF,TGTGCCAGCAGTGACCGGGGACTAGCGGGGGGCAGCTCCTACAATGAGCAGTTCTTC
TRBJ2-1,-,-,TRBV19,CASSPSNGGFDNEQFF,TGTGCCAGTAGTCCCTCCAATGGGGGGTTCGACAATGAGCAGTTCTTC
TRBJ2-7,-,-,TRBV6-5,CASSYSYRLYEQYF,TGTGCCAGCAGTTACTCGTACAGGCTCTACGAGCAGTACTTC
TRBJ2-5,-,once,TRBV9,CASSATLQGPGETQYF,TGTGCCAGCAGCGCCACCTTACAGGGTCCAGGGGAGACCCAGTACTTC
TRBJ2-7,TRBD2,-,TRBV6-5,CASSPRVSGAYEQYF,TGTGCCAGCAGCCCAAGGGTGAGCGGGGCCTACGAGCAGTACTTC
TRBJ1-5,-,-,TRBV30,CAWSQGTYQPQHF,TGTGCCTGGAGTCAGGGTACCTATCAGCCCCAGCATTTT
TRBJ2-7,-,few,TRBV5-6,CASSGGLGGVTYEQYF,TGTGCCAGCAGCGGTGGACTGGGCGGGGTAACCTACGAGCAGTACTTC
TRBJ1-2,-,few,TRBV18,CASSPTRDYGYTF,TGTGCCAGCTCACCAACGAGAGACTATGGCTACACCTTC
TRBJ1-2,TRBD1,-,TRBV25-1,CASSSIDRGRMNGYTF,TGTGCCAGCAGTTCGATAGACAGGGGGCGGATGAATGGCTACACCTTC
TRBJ2-5,TRBD2,-,TRBV7-2,CASSPRGLAGETQYF,TGTGCCAGCAGCCCTCGGGGACTAGCAGGCGAGACCCAGTACTTC
TRBJ2-7,-,-,TRBV18,CASSPGDTLTYEQYF,TGTGCCAGCTCACCAGGGGACACTCTAACCTACGAGCAGTACTTC
TRBJ1-2,-,few,TRBV2,CASYTLLYGYTF,TGTGCCAGCTACACGCTCCTCTATGGCTACACCTTC
TRBJ1-5,TRBD1,-,TRBV19,CASTPDRGNQPQHF,TGTGCCAGTACCCCGGACAGGGGGAATCAGCCCCAGCATTTT
TRBJ2-7,-,once,TRBV5-6,CASSIDRPTYEQYF,TGTGCCAGCAGCATAGACAGACCTACCTACGAGCAGTACTTC
TRBJ2-2,TRBD2,-,TRBV7-9,CASSQLLPAGGLGTGELFF,TGTGCCAGCAGCCAACTCCTTCCAGCGGGGGGCCTGGGGACCGGGGAGCTGTTTTTT
TRBJ1-2,-,-,TRBV5-6,CASSPGTLNYGYTF,TGTGCCAGCAGCCCCGGGACATTGAACTATGGCTACACCTTC
TRBJ2-3,-,-,TRBV6-5,CASSYFPGAGDTQYF,TGTGCCAGCAGTTACTTTCCAGGGGCGGGAGATACGCAGTATTTT
TRBJ2-1,TRBD1,-,TRBV4-2,CASSQASGTGYEQFF,TGTGCCAGCAGCCAAGCCTCCGGGACAGGGTATGAGCAGTTCTTC
TRBJ2-7,-,-,TRBV5-1,CASKGSIDSYEQYF,TGCGCCAGTAAGGGGTCGATTGACTCCTACGAGCAGTACTTC
TRBJ2-7,TRBD2,-,TRBV2,CASRPRGGESEQYF,TGTGCCAGCAGACCCCGGGGGGGGGAGAGCGAGCAGTACTTC
TRBJ2-7,TRBD1,-,TRBV5-1,CASSSFPGTGMYEQYF,TGCGCCAGCAGCTCCTTTCCCGGGACAGGGATGTACGAGCAGTACTTC
TRBJ2-5,TRBD1,-,TRBV11-2,CASSLGTGGPYQETQYF,TGTGCCAGCAGCTTGGGTACAGGGGGACCGTACCAAGAGACCCAGTACTTC
TRBJ2-1,-,-,TRBV29-1,CSVLAFDSYNEQFF,TGCAGCGTGCTAGCATTCGACTCATACAATGAGCAGTTCTTC
TRBJ1-1,TRBD1,-,TRBV18,CASSPGQKNTEAFF,TGTGCCAGCTCACCGGGACAGAAGAACACTGAAGCTTTCTTT
TRBJ2-3,TRBD1,-,TRBV7-6,CASMRDRVGADTQYF,TGTGCCAGCATGAGGGACAGGGTTGGCGCAGATACGCAGTATTTT
TRBJ1-4,-,many,TRBV6-1,CASSKGGSGNEKLFF,TGTGCCAGCTCTAAGGGGGGGAGCGGTAATGAAAAACTGTTTTTT
TRBJ1-1,-,-,TRBV6-7,CASSYSNGQKNTEAFF,TGTGCCAGCAGTTACTCGAATGGGCAGAAGAACACTGAAGCTTTCTTT
TRBJ2-7,-,once,TRBV4-2,CASSQEIRGEQYF,TGTGCCAGCAGCCAAGAGATTCGCGGCGAGCAGTACTTC
TRBJ1-4,-,-,TRBV7-9,CATGQGGEKLFF,TGTGCCACAGGCCAGGGAGGTGAAAAACTGTTTTTT
TRBJ2-5,TRBD1,-,TRBV2,CASPRDRKQETQYF,TGTGCCAGCCCCCGGGACAGAAAACAAGAGACCCAGTACTTC
TRBJ1-5,-,-,TRBV10-3,CAVGLTGYPGQPQHF,TGTGCCGTAGGACTTACAGGGTATCCTGGCCAGCCCCAGCATTTT
TRBJ1-6,-,-,TRBV7-9,CASSKTGSSYNSPLHF,TGTGCCAGCAGCAAAACAGGGAGCTCCTATAATTCACCCCTCCACTTT
TRBJ1-2,TRBD1,-,TRBV7-8,CASSLWDRDYGYTF,TGTGCCAGCAGCTTATGGGACAGGGACTATGGCTACACCTTC
TRBJ2-3,-,-,TRBV7-8,CASSYGQDYSTDTQYF,TGTGCCAGCAGCTATGGACAGGACTACAGCACAGATACGCAGTATTTT
TRBJ2-1,TRBD1,few,TRBV7-9,CASSPAGQGANEQFF,TGTGCCAGCAGCCCCGCAGGACAGGGGGCCAATGAGCAGTTCTTC
TRBJ1-2,-,-,TRBV6-6,CASSPQKGDPGYTF,TGTGCCAGCAGTCCCCAGAAGGGAGACCCTGGCTACACCTTC
TRBJ2-5,-,-,TRBV19,CASSPLTRKETQYF,TGTGCCAGTAGTCCTCTGACACGTAAAGAGACCCAGTACTTC
TRBJ1-6,-,-,TRBV6-1,CASTPGDGSPLHF,TGTGCCAGCACCCCCGGGGATGGATCACCCCTCCACTTT
TRBJ1-2,TRBD1,-,TRBV6-5,CASSPHRGHDYGYTF,TGTGCCAGCTCCCCCCACAGGGGGCATGACTATGGCTACACCTTC
TRBJ1-1,TRBD1,-,TRBV6-1,CASSEATGRYTEAFF,TGTGCCAGCAGTGAAGCGACAGGGCGGTACACTGAAGCTTTCTTT